The 21 T cell receptor beta chains in this list originate from one sample, sequenced in a study of blood T cell repertoires in COVID-19. Measured with immunoSEQ multiplex PCR; TCRdb has only the in-frame clones, and not every one. The sample lists 60,000 to 70,000 clones; 75% to 85% were seen once. The sample was peripheral blood. These receptors all come from a man aged 50-60 years with acute or convalescent COVID-19.

This chain joins TRBV4-2 and TRBJ2-3; D might be TRBD2 (6 bases). The CDR3 runs to 17 residues. From germline, CDR1 is LGHNA and CDR2 YNFKEQ. Trimming left V 0 bases short and J 6 bases short, with 19 bases between. Here the CDR3 reads CASSQDPPGGVADTQYF. For the CDR3, the DNA is TGTGCCAGCAGCCAAGATCCGCCGGGCGGGGTGGCGGATACGCAGTATTTT.

This chain uses TRBV2 with TRBJ2-1; 11 nucleotides align to TRBD2. Germline V CDR1 and CDR2: SNHLY, FYNNEI. With V trimmed by 6 bases and J by 3 bases, 1 base remained unmatched. CDR3 size: 14 residues. The CDR3 loop is CASRLAGDYNEQFF. CDR3 coding DNA: TGTGCCAGCAGACTAGCGGGGGACTACAATGAGCAGTTCTTC.

The count of this clone is one. The junction shows a germline mismatch at one end, possibly a read error. The chain couples TRBV7-7 to TRBJ2-2; TRBD1 matches 8 bases. Germline-derived CDR1 and CDR2 are SSHAT and FNYEAQ (reference sequence). The CDR3 length is 14 residues. CDR3 in amino acids: CASSLNRGYGELFF. The CDR3 nucleotides are TGTGCTAGCAGCTTAAACAGGGGGTACGGGGAGCTGTTTTTT.

V usage is TRBV12-5 and J usage is TRBJ2-1; 8 positions agree with TRBD2. The CDR3 loop spans 14 amino acids. Germline V gene data show CDR1 as LGHNT and CDR2 as FRNRAP. The V gene end was trimmed by 5 bases and the J gene end by 6 bases; junction bases not matched to a gene: 6. Here the CDR3 DNA reads TGTGCTAGTGGTCCCGGGGGGGGGTTCAATGAGCAGTTCTTC. Translated, it gives CASGPGGGFNEQFF.

The chain combines TRBV11-2 with TRBJ2-7, with 8 bases identical to TRBD1. This CDR3 comprises 13 residues. Germline CDR1 SGHAT, CDR2 FQNNGV. The V gene end was trimmed by 3 bases and the J gene end by 5 bases; junction bases not matched to a gene: 3. The CDR3 sequence is CASSFTGGNEQYV. The CDR3 coding sequence is TGTGCCAGCAGCTTCACAGGGGGTAACGAGCAGTACGTC.

The rearrangement uses TRBV5-4 and TRBJ1-1, with 7 bases matching TRBD1. Germline V lookup: CDR1 SGHNT, CDR2 YYREEE (reference sequence). V lost 4 bases, J lost 3 bases, and 6 bases stayed unmatched. This CDR3 spans 14 amino acids. CDR3 amino acids: CASSPQDRYTEAFF. In DNA form, the CDR3 reads TGTGCCAGCAGCCCTCAGGACAGGTACACTGAAGCTTTCTTT.

The chain has TRBV27 and TRBJ1-2; D gene unclear. Trimming stripped 2 bases from V and 4 bases from J, with 14 bases between. Germline-derived CDR1 and CDR2 are MNHEY and SMNVEV (reference sequence). This CDR3 is 15 amino acids long. The CDR3 DNA reads as TGTGCCAGCAGTTTAAGCTCTACCATCATCTATGGCTACACCTTC. This gives the protein CASSLSSTIIYGYTF.

The chain couples TRBV11-2 to TRBJ2-4, with unresolved D. The germline CDR1 and CDR2 sequences are SGHAT and FQNNGV. The CDR3 has 15 residues. V was cut by 4 bases and J by 0 bases, with 10 bases left in between. The CDR3 reads CASSSRQIAKNIQYF. DNA for the CDR3: TGTGCCAGCAGCTCCCGTCAGATAGCCAAAAACATTCAGTACTTC.

The rearrangement uses TRBV30 and TRBJ2-1; TRBD2 matches at 7 bases. V lost 0 bases, J lost 14 bases, and 10 bases stayed unmatched. The CDR3 is 13 residues long. Germline loops: CDR1 GTSNPN, CDR2 SVGIG (reference sequence). The CDR3 spells CAWSVGIAGEEFF. Written as DNA, the CDR3 is TGTGCCTGGAGTGTAGGCATAGCGGGCGAGGAGTTCTTC.

A single count supports this clone. The chain combines TRBV11-2 with TRBJ2-5; D perhaps matches TRBD2 (6 bases). This CDR3 spans 15 amino acids. The V gene lost 1 base and the J gene lost 2 bases, with 11 bases spanning the gap. CDR1 SGHAT and CDR2 FQNNGV come from the germline V gene. The CDR3 sequence: CASSLVLGGQETQYF. The CDR3 DNA is TGTGCCAGCAGCTTAGTGTTGGGGGGACAAGAGACCCAGTACTTC.

This chain joins TRBV6-5 and TRBJ2-7; no reliable D call. V shed 9 bases and J shed 2 bases, with 11 bases lying between them. The CDR3 consists of 12 residues. Germline V CDR1 and CDR2: MNHEY, SVGAGI. The CDR3 loop reads CASSAPAYEQYF. In nucleotides, the CDR3 is TGTGCCAGTTCAGCGCCGGCCTACGAGCAGTACTTC.

In its sample, this clone was seen a few times. The chain links TRBV19 to TRBJ1-3; D is unclear. The CDR3 has 15 amino acids. Per the germline V gene, CDR1 is LNHDA and CDR2 is SQIVND (reference sequence). V was shortened by 3 bases and J by 0 bases, with 9 bases between the two germline ends. This CDR3 is CASSIGSNSGNTIYF. CDR3 DNA: TGTGCCAGTAGTATCGGGTCCAACTCTGGAAACACCATATATTTT.

The gene calls are TRBV6-2 or TRBV6-3 and TRBJ1-2, with 7 bases fitting TRBD1. With V trimmed by 6 bases and J by 7 bases, 11 bases remained unmatched. Germline V lookup: CDR1 MNHEY, CDR2 SVGEGT. This CDR3 contains 14 residues. The CDR3 spells CASSPRGERSGYTF. CDR3 DNA: TGTGCCAGCAGCCCCAGGGGGGAGAGGAGTGGCTACACCTTC.

Points on this clone: Distinct nucleotide sequences in the sample also encode this CDR3. The genes are TRBV2 and TRBJ1-6; maybe TRBD1 (5 bases). The CDR3 is 14 amino acids. The germline V gene encodes CDR1 SNHLY and CDR2 FYNNEI. V was pared by 0 bases and J by 7 bases, with 7 bases between. The CDR3 sequence: CASSEARVNSPLHF. CDR3 DNA: TGTGCCAGCAGTGAAGCCAGGGTCAATTCACCCCTCCACTTT.

The V gene is TRBV6-1, the J gene TRBJ2-7; D is perhaps TRBD1 (5 bases). Trimming pared 2 bases from V and 2 bases from J, leaving 10 bases between. CDR1 is MNHNS, CDR2 SASEGT, per germline. The CDR3 has 14 amino acids. CDR3 loop: CASSERDSPYEQYF. The CDR3, as DNA: TGTGCCAGCAGTGAAAGAGACAGCCCCTACGAGCAGTACTTC.

This rearrangement joins TRBV2 to TRBJ2-3, with TRBD2 identical over 7 bases. The CDR3 is 17 amino acids. With 1 base clipped from V and 3 bases from J, the junction kept 10 bases outside the gene matches. CDR1 is SNHLY, CDR2 FYNNEI, per germline. Here the CDR3 DNA reads TGTGCCAGCAGTGAAGAAGGGGCTAGCGGCGCAACAGATACGCAGTATTTT. Translation: CASSEEGASGATDTQYF.

The rearrangement uses TRBV6-1 and TRBJ1-6; 8 positions agree with TRBD1. The length of the CDR3 is 17 residues. With 2 bases clipped from V and 8 bases from J, the junction kept 11 bases outside the gene matches. Germline values: CDR1 MNHNS, CDR2 SASEGT. The CDR3 loop is CASSELPQGARDSPLHF. The CDR3 nucleotides read TGTGCCAGCAGTGAACTCCCGCAGGGGGCCAGGGATTCACCCCTCCACTTT.

The chain is built from TRBV7-2 and TRBJ2-5, with D possibly being TRBD2 (6 bases). Germline V lookup: CDR1 SGHTA, CDR2 FQGNSA. V was pared by 1 base and J by 3 bases, with 6 bases between. The CDR3 covers 13 residues. CDR3 amino acids: CASSLVAEETQYF. The CDR3 DNA follows: TGTGCCAGCAGCTTAGTAGCGGAAGAGACCCAGTACTTC. Combining the CDR3 with reference TRBV7-2 and TRBJ2-5 gives the whole variable domain GAGVSQSPSNKVTEKGKDVELRCDPISGHTALYWYRQSLGQGLEFLIYFQGNSAPDKSGLPSDRFSAERTGGSVSTLTIQRTQQEDSAVYLCASSLVAEETQYFGPGTRLLVL.

This chain joins TRBV7-6 and TRBJ2-7, with D possibly matching TRBD1 (6 bases). The CDR3 length is 13 residues. Germline CDR1 reads SGHVS; CDR2 reads FNYEAQ. With 5 bases removed from V and 5 bases from J, the gap between germline ends came to 13 bases. CDR3 DNA sequence: TGTGCCAGCAGCCTGGGACAAAGAGACGAGCAGTACTTC. The encoded protein is CASSLGQRDEQYF.

A few counts support this clone. The chain recombines TRBV19 with TRBJ1-5; TRBD1 matches 7 bases. CDR3 length: 13 amino acids. The ends lost 5 bases at V and 10 bases at J; junction bases unmatched: 8. Germline V gene data show CDR1 as LNHDA and CDR2 as SQIVND (reference sequence). CDR3 loop: CASSSTDRAPQHF. In nucleotides, the CDR3 is TGTGCCAGTAGTTCCACCGACAGGGCCCCCCAGCATTTT. Using reference TRBV19 and TRBJ1-5 for the parts outside the CDR3, the full variable domain is DGGITQSPKYLFRKEGQNVTLSCEQNLNHDAMYWYRQDPGQGLRLIYYSQIVNDFQKGDIAEGYSVSREKKESFPLTVTSAQKNPTAFYLCASSSTDRAPQHFGDGTRLSIL.

Only one count was recorded for this clone. V is TRBV12-3 or TRBV12-4 and J is TRBJ2-1; 8 bases map to TRBD1. The CDR3 spans 13 residues. V was clipped by 3 bases and J by 10 bases; unmatched bases: 5. CDR3 in amino acids: CASSFQGAPEQFF. CDR3 in DNA: TGTGCCAGCAGTTTCCAGGGGGCTCCCGAGCAGTTCTTC.